This is a list of T cell receptor beta chains from one sample in a study of cytomegalovirus exposure and HLA in healthy donors. Generated by immunoSEQ multiplex PCR, the TCRdb table keeps only in-frame clones and is missing some. The repertoire consists of 170,000 or so clones, with 77% occurring once and the leading ten covering around 1.5%. The specimen was PBMCs. The receptors were sampled from a woman aged 30 to 39 in good health and CMV-seropositive. The CDR3 runs from the conserved cysteine through the conserved F or W. A D gene is named only where the DNA matches it firmly. Clone size is shown for a subset of rows, as once, few, many or a class of expanded clone.

clone_size | d_call | j_call | v_call | cdr3_aa | cdr3_nt
few | TRBD1 | TRBJ1-2 | TRBV6-5 | CASSYGTGPANYGYTF | TGTGCCAGCAGTTACGGGACAGGACCGGCTAACTATGGCTACACCTTC
. | . | TRBJ2-1 | TRBV30 | CACPRGNEQFF | TGTGCCTGCCCCAGGGGCAATGAGCAGTTCTTC
. | . | TRBJ1-2 | TRBV7-2 | CASSSTGPPLGGYTF | TGTGCCAGCAGCTCAACAGGGCCCCCTTTAGGCGGCTACACCTTC
. | . | TRBJ1-1 | TRBV7-8 | CASSIDGINTEAFF | TGTGCCAGCAGCATCGACGGGATCAACACTGAAGCTTTCTTT
once | . | TRBJ2-1 | TRBV4-2 | CASSQDLLYNEQFF | TGTGCCAGCAGCCAAGATTTACTCTACAATGAGCAGTTCTTC
. | TRBD2 | TRBJ2-3 | TRBV11-2 | CASSLDWEGEGTDTQYF | TGTGCCAGCAGCTTAGACTGGGAGGGCGAGGGCACAGATACGCAGTATTTT
. | TRBD2 | TRBJ2-3 | TRBV5-4 | CASSFTIAGGITDTQYF | TGTGCCAGCAGCTTTACTATAGCGGGAGGCATCACAGATACGCAGTATTTT
. | TRBD2 | TRBJ2-1 | TRBV27 | CASSLGREGPYNEQFF | TGTGCCAGCAGTTTAGGGCGGGAGGGCCCCTACAATGAGCAGTTCTTC
. | TRBD2 | TRBJ2-7 | TRBV12-5 | CASGRGTSGLYEQYF | TGTGCTAGTGGACGTGGGACTAGCGGGTTATACGAGCAGTACTTC
once | TRBD2 | TRBJ2-7 | TRBV4-3 | CASSQDRAAGNGEQYF | TGCGCCAGCAGCCAAGATCGGGCAGCGGGGAACGGCGAGCAGTACTTC
. | . | TRBJ1-5 | TRBV2 | CASTNSNQPQHF | TGTGCCAGCACAAATAGCAATCAGCCCCAGCATTTT
. | . | TRBJ2-1 | TRBV5-1 | CASRTGRDEQFF | TGCGCCAGCAGAACAGGCCGAGATGAGCAGTTCTTC
. | . | TRBJ2-1 | TRBV19 | CASRGGSSYNEQFF | TGTGCCAGTAGGGGGGGTAGCTCCTACAATGAGCAGTTCTTC
. | TRBD2 | TRBJ2-5 | TRBV18 | CASSPETSGNQETQYF | TGTGCCAGCTCACCAGAGACTAGCGGGAATCAAGAGACCCAGTACTTC
. | TRBD2 | TRBJ2-3 | TRBV29-1 | CSGGGGGSTDTQYF | TGCAGCGGAGGCGGCGGGGGAAGCACAGATACGCAGTATTTT
. | TRBD2 | TRBJ2-7 | TRBV7-9 | CASSRRGDEQYF | TGTGCCAGCAGCCGGCGGGGGGACGAGCAGTACTTC
. | . | TRBJ2-5 | TRBV7-2 | CASSPGGGKTQYF | TGTGCCAGCAGCCCCGGAGGGGGCAAGACCCAGTACTTC
. | . | TRBJ1-5 | TRBV4-1 | CASSQGGTSNQPQHF | TGCGCCAGCAGCCAAGGCGGCACTAGCAATCAGCCCCAGCATTTT
. | . | TRBJ1-2 | TRBV9 | CASSGAGGGGPNYGYTF | TGTGCCAGCAGCGGGGCCGGGGGGGGTGGGCCCAACTATGGCTACACCTTC
. | . | TRBJ2-3 | TRBV19 | CASSMLTADTQYF | TGTGCCAGTAGTATGTTGACAGCAGATACGCAGTATTTT
. | TRBD1 | TRBJ1-2 | TRBV5-1 | CASSLRTGVHGYTF | TGCGCCAGCAGCTTGCGGACAGGGGTTCACGGCTACACCTTC
. | TRBD1 | TRBJ2-5 | TRBV2 | CASRRDSEETQYF | TGTGCCAGCAGGAGGGACAGCGAAGAGACCCAGTACTTC
. | . | TRBJ2-2 | TRBV11-3 | CASSLGDRLTGELFF | TGTGCCAGCAGCTTAGGAGACAGGTTAACCGGGGAGCTGTTTTTT
. | . | TRBJ2-7 | TRBV19 | CASSLQPWGQTPYEQYF | TGTGCCAGTAGTCTCCAACCCTGGGGCCAGACCCCCTACGAGCAGTACTTC
. | . | TRBJ2-1 | TRBV6-5 | CASRTVLREQFF | TGTGCCAGCAGGACTGTACTCCGTGAGCAGTTCTTC
few | . | TRBJ2-1 | TRBV5-1 | CASSLAGSNEQFF | TGCGCCAGCAGCTTGGCGGGTAGCAATGAGCAGTTCTTC
. | TRBD2 | TRBJ2-1 | TRBV4-1 | CASSHPTSGRGNEQFF | TGCGCCAGCAGCCACCCTACTAGCGGGAGGGGCAATGAGCAGTTCTTC
. | . | TRBJ2-1 | TRBV29-1 | CSVGWTVYNEQFF | TGCAGCGTGGGCTGGACAGTTTACAATGAGCAGTTCTTC
. | . | TRBJ2-2 | TRBV4-1 | CASSQNVHGTLWGELFF | TGCGCCAGCAGCCAAAATGTACATGGGACTCTCTGGGGGGAGCTGTTTTTT
. | . | TRBJ1-6 | TRBV4-1 | CASSQEVGQNNSPLHF | TGCGCCAGCAGCCAAGAGGTAGGACAGAATAATTCACCCCTCCACTTT
. | . | TRBJ2-1 | TRBV21-1 | CASSKPLLAGAPADNEQFF | TGTGCCAGCAGCAAGCCCCTATTAGCGGGAGCCCCGGCGGATAATGAGCAGTTCTTC
. | . | TRBJ2-1 | TRBV4-3 | CASSQDYLAEPYNEQFF | TGCGCCAGCAGCCAAGATTATCTAGCCGAACCCTACAATGAGCAGTTCTTC
few | TRBD1 | TRBJ1-2 | TRBV11-3 | CASSLDRAGGMDGYTF | TGTGCCAGCAGCTTAGATAGGGCAGGGGGCATGGATGGCTACACCTTC
. | TRBD2 | TRBJ2-3 | TRBV11-2 | CASSLGRSGRLDTQYF | TGTGCCAGCAGCTTAGGACGCTCCGGGAGGTTAGATACGCAGTATTTT
. | . | TRBJ1-2 | TRBV4-2 | CASSQDKGFIYGYTF | TGTGCCAGCAGCCAAGATAAGGGGTTTATCTATGGCTACACCTTC
. | TRBD1 | TRBJ1-2 | TRBV19 | CASSSSRGQRGYTF | TGTGCCAGTAGTTCGTCCAGGGGGCAGCGTGGCTACACCTTC
. | TRBD1 | TRBJ1-5 | TRBV4-1 | CASSQETGGSQPQHF | TGCGCCAGCAGCCAAGAGACAGGGGGCTCCCAGCCCCAGCATTTT
. | . | TRBJ1-1 | TRBV28 | CASSSTGTTEAFF | TGTGCCAGCAGTAGCACAGGGACCACTGAAGCTTTCTTT
once | TRBD1 | TRBJ2-5 | TRBV7-8 | CASSRMTGAGETQYF | TGTGCCAGCAGCCGAATGACAGGGGCAGGGGAGACCCAGTACTTC
. | . | TRBJ1-1 | TRBV27 | CASSRGTAGEAFF | TGTGCCAGCAGCCGGGGGACCGCAGGTGAAGCTTTCTTT